This TCR beta chain derives from a study of blood T cells in healthy people across ages. The germline V gene encodes CDR1 SQVTM and CDR2 ANQGSEA. The CDR3 has 14 residues. V lost 4 bases, J lost 2 bases, and 14 bases lay in between. Each sample provided at least 5 micrograms of extracted total RNA. This clonotype was seen only a few times. A second about 7 to 11 cycle PCR used barcoded and J-beta primers. TCRdb reanalysed the 5' RACE reads using MiXCR and keeps one entry per CDR3 protein. The sample shows 700,000 to 900,000 distinct CDR3 sequences, 50% to 65% of them seen only once. The TCR sequence derives from an older man in good health. The chain joins TRBV29-1 to TRBJ2-5, with a possible D match to TRBD1 (5 bases). Sequenced material: blood. The CDR3 DNA reads TGCAGCGTTGTGGGGCCAGGCCGACAAGAGACCCAGTACTTC. It is translated as CSVVGPGRQETQYF.